This T cell receptor beta chain was sequenced during a study of cytomegalovirus exposure and HLA in healthy donors. The study's findings and limits: TCR sequences were mostly rare, though some public TCRs occurred in many donors. Among the most significant clusters, several appeared linked to common viral pathogens in a later analysis.

Germline lookup yields CDR1 SGHNT and CDR2 YYREEE (reference sequence). The CDR3 totals 18 residues. Losses at the gene ends were 4 bases for V and 0 bases for J; bases not matched to a gene: 12. Note on this clone: Its specificity is not known.

With 60 Vbeta and 13 Jbeta primers, the PCR was carried out. Only in-frame clones appear in the TCRdb table, and some are missing; sequencing was by immunoSEQ multiplex PCR. Of under 150,000 clones in the sample, around 78% were seen once. The sequence came from a woman aged 40 to 50 in good health and CMV-seropositive. What was sequenced was PBMCs. The chain employs TRBV5-4 and TRBJ1-2; 10 positions agree with TRBD1. The CDR3 is CASSIRPGQGTSNYGYTF. CDR3 nucleotides: TGTGCCAGCAGCATACGACCGGGACAGGGGACCTCTAACTATGGCTACACCTTC. Variable domain in full (rest from reference TRBV5-4 and TRBJ1-2): ETGVTQSPTHLIKTRGQQVTLRCSSQSGHNTVSWYQQALGQGPQFIFQYYREEENGRGNFPPRFSGLQFPNYSSELNVNALELDDSALYLCASSIRPGQGTSNYGYTFGSGTRLTVV.